The present T cell receptor (beta chain) was sequenced within a study of T cell repertoires in cytomegalovirus infection. On the study more broadly: Both CMV infection and a matching HLA type were indicated by public TCR beta signatures. Whole-study findings and limits: HLA-C-restricted CMV clonotypes gave the most frequent clonotype in two of eight donors.

MiXCR, applied by TCRdb to the reads, yields one record per CDR3 protein. There are 200,000 to 300,000 distinct CDR3 sequences in the sample; 9% to 15% occur only once, and under 2% lies in the top ten. The CDR3 spans 15 residues. Trimming removed 4 bases from V and 6 bases from J; junction bases left unmatched: 12. In its sample, this clonotype was seen a few times. Antigen unknown. The chain couples TRBV23-1 to TRBJ2-7, with TRBD1 identical over 7 bases. TRBV23-1 is annotated as an ORF whose role is uncertain. The source of this sequence is a human donor in good health (CMV status not recorded). Some clones in this sample may be carry-over from other donors' samples. Sequencing was carried out using PBMCs. The CDR3 coding sequence is TGCGCCAGCAGTCCACCCTTCTGCAGGGGGTCCGAGCAGTACTTC. Amino acid sequence: CASSPPFCRGSEQYF.